This T cell receptor (beta chain) was recorded in a study of immune cell composition in non-small cell lung cancer. Study findings and constraints: TIL tumour reactivity correlated with maximal tumour-associated clone frequency in adenocarcinoma. Shared sequences between tumour-reactive and dominant in vivo clones were not proven.

Looked up from germline, CDR1 is MDHEN and CDR2 is SYDVKM. V trimming: 9 bases; J trimming: 4 bases; junction bases outside the gene matches: 4. CDR3 length: 13 amino acids. Repertoires were generated with immunoSEQ multiplex PCR, while TCRdb's copy carries only in-frame clones and drops some. The profile covers 11,000 to 15,000 clones, with approximately 81% appearing a single time and 11% taken by the ten largest. As concerns this clone: Its cognate antigen is unknown.

V is TRBV28 and J is TRBJ2-2, with 8 bases fitting TRBD2. The specimen sequenced was lung tumor tissue. This clonotype was obtained from a human donor with non-small cell lung cancer. CDR3 nucleotide sequence: TGTGCCAGTGTAGCGGGAACCACCGGGGAGCTGTTTTTT. It encodes CASVAGTTGELFF.